The entry below gives a single T cell receptor (beta chain) sequence along with its context. CDR3 size: 14 residues. Trimming removed 3 bases from V and 5 bases from J; junction bases left unmatched: 4. CDR1 and CDR2 from the germline V gene are LGHDT and YNNKEL (reference sequence). The sample comes from a study of blood T cell repertoires in COVID-19. At the level of the study: The United States, Italy and Spain supplied acute and convalescent COVID-19 samples. The analysed material was cDNA or gDNA that came from T cells, B-cell-depleted T cells, or PBMCs.

As processed by the authors: For nucleated cells, counts were estimated from reference gene primer amplification. Some clones are missing from TCRdb's copy, which holds only in-frame ones; the method was immunoSEQ multiplex PCR. The D gene and trimming were derived from the DNA, and the V and J assignments and clone size from that table. The repertoire has 140,000 to 150,000 clones, more than 85% of them found once; the top ten carry around 3.2%. The sequenced sample was peripheral blood. This chain uses TRBV3-1 (or the pseudogene TRBV3-2) with TRBJ2-5; 9 bases fit TRBD2. This clonotype was obtained from a man aged 60 to 69 with active or convalescent COVID-19. DNA of the CDR3: TGTGCCAGCAGCCAGGCGGGGGGGAGTGAGACCCAGTACTTC. It yields the protein CASSQAGGSETQYF.